The clone carrying this T cell receptor (beta chain) is a singleton in its sample. Its target is unknown. Germline CDR1 MGHDK, CDR2 SYGVNS. The CDR3 is 12 amino acids. Trimming left V 5 bases short and J 6 bases short, with 11 bases between. These data originate in a study of CD8+ T cells in alopecia areata. Overall study results and limits: Because one nonresponder was included, the link of baseline CD8+ expansion to response is considered uncertain.

Isolated RNA was reverse transcribed into cDNA used as the sequencing template. The data were produced by immunoSEQ multiplex PCR, yet TCRdb's version contains in-frame clones alone and is incomplete. This sample carries fewer than 250,000 clones, 35% to 45% of them seen once, and the ten largest clones take 0.4% to 0.55%. Treatment: oral pan-JAK inhibitor, 5-10 mg twice daily. The source is a human donor with alopecia areata. The material sequenced was CD4+ T cells sorted from blood, taken at approximately week 30, from a patient treated with tofacitinib. The V call is TRBV25-1, the J call TRBJ2-7; maybe TRBD2 (6 bases). The CDR3 region is CASSRGDFEQYF. The CDR3 nucleotides read TGTGCCAGCAGTCGTGGGGACTTCGAGCAGTACTTC.